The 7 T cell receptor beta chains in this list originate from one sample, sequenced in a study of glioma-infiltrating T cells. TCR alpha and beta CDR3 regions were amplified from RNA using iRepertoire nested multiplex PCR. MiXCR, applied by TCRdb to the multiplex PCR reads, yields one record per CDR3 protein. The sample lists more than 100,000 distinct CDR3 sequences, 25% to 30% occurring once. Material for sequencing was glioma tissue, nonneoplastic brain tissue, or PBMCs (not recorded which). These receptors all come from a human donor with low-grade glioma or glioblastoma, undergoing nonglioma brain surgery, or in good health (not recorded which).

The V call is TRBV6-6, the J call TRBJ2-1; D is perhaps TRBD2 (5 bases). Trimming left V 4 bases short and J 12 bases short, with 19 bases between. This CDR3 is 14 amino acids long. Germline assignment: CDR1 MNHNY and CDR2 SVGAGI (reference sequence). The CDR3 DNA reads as TGTGCCAGCAGTTCGGGGTCCGGACTTGATGGGCAGTTCTTC. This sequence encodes CASSSGSGLDGQFF.

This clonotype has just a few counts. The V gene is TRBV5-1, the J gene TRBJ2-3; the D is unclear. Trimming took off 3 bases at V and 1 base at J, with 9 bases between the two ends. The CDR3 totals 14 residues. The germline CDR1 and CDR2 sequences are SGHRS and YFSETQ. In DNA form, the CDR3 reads TGCGCCAGCAGCTCCAGCTCAGGCACAGATACGCAGTATTTT. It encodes CASSSSSGTDTQYF. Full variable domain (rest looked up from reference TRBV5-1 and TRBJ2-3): KAGVTQTPRYLIKTRGQQVTLSCSPISGHRSVSWYQQTPGQGLQFLFEYFSETQRNKGNFPGRFSGRQFSNSRSEMNVSTLELGDSALYLCASSSSSGTDTQYFGPGTRLTVL.

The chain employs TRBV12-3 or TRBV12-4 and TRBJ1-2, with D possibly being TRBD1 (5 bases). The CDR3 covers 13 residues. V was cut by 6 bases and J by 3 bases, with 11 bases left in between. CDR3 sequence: CASRDNWDYGYTF. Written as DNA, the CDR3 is TGTGCCAGCAGGGACAATTGGGACTATGGCTACACCTTC.

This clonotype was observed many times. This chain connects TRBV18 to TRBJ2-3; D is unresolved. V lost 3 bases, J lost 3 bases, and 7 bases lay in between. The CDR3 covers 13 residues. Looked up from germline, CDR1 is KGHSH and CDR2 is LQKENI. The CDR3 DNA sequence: TGTGCCAGCTCACCGGCAGCGACAGATACGCAGTATTTT. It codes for CASSPAATDTQYF. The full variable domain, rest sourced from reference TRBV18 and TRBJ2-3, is NAGVMQNPRHLVRRRGQEARLRCSPMKGHSHVYWYRQLPEEGLKFMVYLQKENIIDESGMPKERFSAEFPKEGPSILRIQQVVRGDSAAYFCASSPAATDTQYFGPGTRLTVL.

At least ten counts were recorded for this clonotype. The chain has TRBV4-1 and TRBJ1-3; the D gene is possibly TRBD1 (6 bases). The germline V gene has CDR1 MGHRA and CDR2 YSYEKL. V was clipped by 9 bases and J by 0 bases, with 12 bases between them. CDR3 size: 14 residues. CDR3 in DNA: TGCGCCAGTTCTAAGGGACACTCTGGAAACACCATATATTTT. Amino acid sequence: CASSKGHSGNTIYF.

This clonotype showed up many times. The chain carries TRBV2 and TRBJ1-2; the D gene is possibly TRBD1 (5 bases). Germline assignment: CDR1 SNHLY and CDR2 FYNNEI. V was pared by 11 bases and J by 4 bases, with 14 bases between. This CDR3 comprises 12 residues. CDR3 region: CAGGTIGYGYTF. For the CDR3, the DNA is TGTGCCGGTGGGACCATCGGCTATGGCTACACCTTC.

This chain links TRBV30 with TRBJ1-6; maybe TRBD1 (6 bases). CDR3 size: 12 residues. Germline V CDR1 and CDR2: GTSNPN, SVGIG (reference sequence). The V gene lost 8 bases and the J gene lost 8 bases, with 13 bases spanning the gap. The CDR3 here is CALREGDSPLHF. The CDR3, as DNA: TGTGCCCTGAGAGAGGGGGATTCACCCCTCCACTTT.